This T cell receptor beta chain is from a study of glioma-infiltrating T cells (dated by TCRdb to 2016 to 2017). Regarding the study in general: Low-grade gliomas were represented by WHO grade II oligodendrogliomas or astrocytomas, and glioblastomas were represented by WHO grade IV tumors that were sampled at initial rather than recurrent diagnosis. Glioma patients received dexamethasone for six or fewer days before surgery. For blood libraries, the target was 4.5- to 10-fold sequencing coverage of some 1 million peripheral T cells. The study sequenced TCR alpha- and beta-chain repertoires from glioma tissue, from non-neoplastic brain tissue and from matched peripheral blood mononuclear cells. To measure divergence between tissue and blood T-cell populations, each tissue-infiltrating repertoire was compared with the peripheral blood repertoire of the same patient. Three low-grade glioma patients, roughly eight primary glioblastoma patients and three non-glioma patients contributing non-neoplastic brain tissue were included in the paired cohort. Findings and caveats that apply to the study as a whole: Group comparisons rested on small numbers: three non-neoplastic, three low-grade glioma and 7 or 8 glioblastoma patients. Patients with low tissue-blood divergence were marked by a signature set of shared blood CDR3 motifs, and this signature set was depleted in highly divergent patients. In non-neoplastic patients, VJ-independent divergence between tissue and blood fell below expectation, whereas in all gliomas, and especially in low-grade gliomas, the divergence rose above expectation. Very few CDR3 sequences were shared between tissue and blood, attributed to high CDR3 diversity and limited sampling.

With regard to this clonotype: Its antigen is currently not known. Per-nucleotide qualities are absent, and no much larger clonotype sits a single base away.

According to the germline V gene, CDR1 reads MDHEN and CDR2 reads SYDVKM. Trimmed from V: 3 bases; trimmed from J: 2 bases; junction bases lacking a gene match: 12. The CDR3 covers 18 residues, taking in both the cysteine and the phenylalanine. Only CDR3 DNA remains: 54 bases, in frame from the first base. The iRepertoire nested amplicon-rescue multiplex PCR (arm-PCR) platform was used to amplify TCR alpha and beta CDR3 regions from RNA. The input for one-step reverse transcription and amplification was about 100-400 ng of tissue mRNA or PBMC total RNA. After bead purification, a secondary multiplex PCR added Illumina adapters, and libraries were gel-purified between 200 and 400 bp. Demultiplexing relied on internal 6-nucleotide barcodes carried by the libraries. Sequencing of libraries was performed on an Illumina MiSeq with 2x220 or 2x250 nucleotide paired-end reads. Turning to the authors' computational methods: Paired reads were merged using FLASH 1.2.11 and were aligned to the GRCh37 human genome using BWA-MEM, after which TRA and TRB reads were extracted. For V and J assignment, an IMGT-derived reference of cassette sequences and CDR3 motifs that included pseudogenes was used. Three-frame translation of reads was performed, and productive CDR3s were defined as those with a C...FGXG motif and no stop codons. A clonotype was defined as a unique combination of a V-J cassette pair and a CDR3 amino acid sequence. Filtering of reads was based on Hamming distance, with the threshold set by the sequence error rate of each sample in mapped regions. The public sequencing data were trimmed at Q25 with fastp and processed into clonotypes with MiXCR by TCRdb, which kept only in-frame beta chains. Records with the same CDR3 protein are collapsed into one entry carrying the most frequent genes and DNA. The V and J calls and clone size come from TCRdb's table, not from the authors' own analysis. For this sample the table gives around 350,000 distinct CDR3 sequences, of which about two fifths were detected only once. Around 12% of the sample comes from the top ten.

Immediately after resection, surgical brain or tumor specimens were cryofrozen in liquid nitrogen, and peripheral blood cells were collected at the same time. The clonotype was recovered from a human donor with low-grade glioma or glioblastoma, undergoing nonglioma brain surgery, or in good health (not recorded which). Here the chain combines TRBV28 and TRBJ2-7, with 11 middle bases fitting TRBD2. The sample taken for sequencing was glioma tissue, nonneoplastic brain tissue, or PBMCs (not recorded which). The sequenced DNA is TGTGCCAGCAGTTTGGCTCAGCGGACTAGCGGGCTAACCTACGAGCAGTACTTC. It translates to CASSLAQRTSGLTYEQYF. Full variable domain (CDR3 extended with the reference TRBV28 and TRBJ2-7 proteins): DVKVTQSSRYLVKRTGEKVFLECVQDMDHENMFWYRQDPGLGLRLIYFSYDVKMKEKGDIPEGYSVSREKKERFSLILESASTNQTSMYLCASSLAQRTSGLTYEQYFGPGTRLTVT.